These T cell receptor beta chains were read from a single sample in a study of blood T cell repertoires in COVID-19. TCRdb's copy holds only in-frame clones and misses some; the assay was immunoSEQ multiplex PCR. This table has about 250,000 clones, 80% to 90% appearing once. Specimen: PBMCs or T cells enriched from blood (not recorded which). The source is a woman aged 25 to 39 who had recovered from COVID-19. Each CDR3 is given without its conserved first and last residue. Each record gives: J gene, V gene, CDR3 protein.

J: TRBJ2-5; V: TRBV28; CDR3: ASSFPRRVLDRGFQETQY
J: TRBJ2-7; V: TRBV4-1; CDR3: ASSQTDRPYEQY
J: TRBJ2-3; V: TRBV2; CDR3: ASRRRGFGDTQY
J: TRBJ1-1; V: TRBV5-1; CDR3: ASTFSGNGNTEAF
J: TRBJ1-1; V: TRBV29-1; CDR3: SVFRGSSAEAF
J: TRBJ2-7; V: TRBV30; CDR3: AWSADSSYEQY
J: TRBJ2-1; V: TRBV2; CDR3: ASKGQGVVYNEQF
J: TRBJ1-5; V: TRBV6-5; CDR3: ASSPGGASNQPQH
J: TRBJ2-1; V: TRBV28; CDR3: ASRPISGRGYNEQF
J: TRBJ1-3; V: TRBV19; CDR3: ASLQGRDTIY
J: TRBJ1-2; V: TRBV28; CDR3: ASSRGQNYGYT
J: TRBJ2-4; V: TRBV5-1; CDR3: ASSQDTTKNIQY
J: TRBJ1-1; V: TRBV19; CDR3: ASSIGFGAFTRTNTEAF
J: TRBJ2-2; V: TRBV4-1; CDR3: ASSQADRVTGELF
J: TRBJ1-1; V: TRBV28; CDR3: ASSFSGVGTEAF
J: TRBJ2-1; V: TRBV6-2/TRBV6-3; CDR3: ASSSGLAGAGEQF
J: TRBJ2-6; V: TRBV6-5; CDR3: ASKTVPSGANVLT